This T cell receptor beta chain was sequenced in a study of T cells in Graves' hyperthyroidism and ophthalmopathy. The V segment lost 4 bases and the J segment 0 bases; nucleotides outside the gene matches: 6. The CDR3 covers 16 residues. Germline CDR1 reads SEHNR; CDR2 reads FQNEAQ (reference sequence). Amplification of TCR beta CDR3 regions was performed using RNA transcripts as template. TCR CDR3 regions were first amplified by RT-PCR with HTBI primers. TCRdb re-called the multiplex PCR reads through MiXCR, storing one row per CDR3 protein. In the table there are hundreds of thousands of distinct CDR3 sequences, around 13% of which are singletons.

The specimen sequenced was blood. This clonotype was sampled from a woman under 30 with Graves' hyperthyroidism. The rearrangement links TRBV7-9 to TRBJ2-7; 10 positions match TRBD2. The CDR3 region is CASSSRLAGGSYEQYF. The CDR3 DNA sequence: TGTGCCAGCAGCTCCCGACTAGCGGGCGGCTCCTACGAGCAGTACTTC.